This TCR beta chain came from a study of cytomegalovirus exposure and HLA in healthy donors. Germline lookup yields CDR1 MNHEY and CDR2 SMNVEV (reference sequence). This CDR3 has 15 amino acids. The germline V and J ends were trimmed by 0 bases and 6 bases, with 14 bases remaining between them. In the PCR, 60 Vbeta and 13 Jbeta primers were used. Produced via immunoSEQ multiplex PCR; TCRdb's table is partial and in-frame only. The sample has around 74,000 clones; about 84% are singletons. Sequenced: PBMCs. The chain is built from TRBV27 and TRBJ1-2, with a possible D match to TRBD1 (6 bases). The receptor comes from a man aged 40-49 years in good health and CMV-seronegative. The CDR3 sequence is CASSLSGRGLNGYTF. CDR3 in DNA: TGTGCCAGCAGTTTATCTGGCAGGGGTTTGAATGGCTACACCTTC.